Reported below is one T cell receptor (beta chain). Using immunoSEQ multiplex PCR, the repertoire was profiled, and TCRdb retains in-frame clones only, with some absent. The repertoire holds 2 million to 2.5 million clones, under 95% seen once, with about 0.41% in the top ten. The J segment lost 8 bases and the V segment lost 7 bases, leaving 6 bases of the junction unmatched. This CDR3 is 13 amino acids long. Germline CDR1 is SGHNT and CDR2 is YYREEE (reference sequence). The record originates from a study of shared clonotypes between healthy human individuals. Across the whole study: Those who served as donors were a couple of women and a few men between the ages of 18 and 49.

Donors comprised healthy HIV-negative adults lacking recent acute infections or vaccinations. The gene calls are TRBV5-4 and TRBJ1-6; 7 nucleotides line up with TRBD1. The TCR comes from a man between 18 and 29 years old in good health. Some clones in this sample may be carry-over from other donors' samples. Sequencing was done on a sample of naive CD4+ T cells from PBMCs. The subset denotes: CD45RA+ positively selected. The CDR3 nucleotides are TGTGCCAGCGGCCAGGGGGTGGATTCACCCCTCCACTTT. Protein product: CASGQGVDSPLHF.